These 22 T cell receptor beta chains came from one sample sequenced in a study of T cell repertoires in cytomegalovirus infection. One entry per CDR3 protein results from TCRdb running MiXCR on the reads. The sample consists of about 240,000 distinct CDR3 sequences, around 6.2% of them appearing once. The sequenced sample consisted of PBMCs. Every receptor here comes from a human donor in good health (CMV status not recorded). Some clones in this sample may be carry-over from other donors' samples.

This clonotype was found many times. The chain combines TRBV11-2 with TRBJ2-5; D call uncertain. This CDR3 is 13 amino acids long. V was trimmed by 1 base and J by 5 bases, leaving 8 bases between them. CDR1 and CDR2 from the germline V gene are SGHAT and FQNNGV. The CDR3 reads CASSLVRSETQYF. In DNA form, the CDR3 reads TGTGCCAGCAGCTTAGTTCGGTCCGAGACCCAGTACTTC. Full variable domain (outside the CDR3, taken from reference TRBV11-2 and TRBJ2-5): EAGVAQSPRYKIIEKRQSVAFWCNPISGHATLYWYQQILGQGPKLLIQFQNNGVVDDSQLPKDRFSAERLKGVDSTLKIQPAKLEDSAVYLCASSLVRSETQYFGPGTRLLVL.

The table lists this clonotype with many counts. The CDR3 region is CASTRDVGFGGYTF. DNA for the CDR3: TGTGCCAGTACTCGCGACGTAGGTTTTGGTGGCTACACCTTC. The chain links TRBV12-3 or TRBV12-4 to TRBJ1-2, with no clear D. V was cut by 9 bases and J by 7 bases, with 21 bases left in between. The CDR3 is 14 residues long.

The chain is built from TRBV6-2 or TRBV6-3 and TRBJ2-1; the D gene is possibly TRBD1 (7 bases). There are 16 residues in the CDR3. Trimming stripped 0 bases from V and 8 bases from J, with 17 bases between. Germline V lookup: CDR1 MNHEY, CDR2 SVGEGT. The CDR3, as DNA: TGTGCCAGCAGTTACTCGATCGCAGGAGGGGGCGATGAGCAGTTCTTC. Protein product: CASSYSIAGGGDEQFF.

This clonotype came up a few times. The chain employs TRBV6-6 and TRBJ1-4, with D tentatively TRBD1 (5 bases). V dropped 8 bases and J dropped 0 bases, with 13 bases sitting between them. The germline V gene encodes CDR1 MNHNY and CDR2 SVGAGI (reference sequence). The CDR3 length is 15 residues. The CDR3, as DNA: TGTGCCAGCGCTGGGGCGGGGGCAACTAATGAAAAACTGTTTTTT. This codes for CASAGAGATNEKLFF.

This clonotype was found many times. V is TRBV14 and J is TRBJ2-7; 10 nucleotides match TRBD1. V was clipped by 3 bases and J by 3 bases; unmatched bases: 11. This CDR3 is built from 17 residues. Germline CDR1 reads SGHDN; CDR2 reads FVKESK. CDR3 sequence: CASSHYSAGQGFYEQYF. CDR3 DNA: TGTGCCAGCAGCCATTACTCTGCGGGACAGGGGTTCTACGAGCAGTACTTC.

This clonotype was picked up many times. V is TRBV5-1 and J is TRBJ2-1; the D gene is possibly TRBD2 (5 bases). CDR3 length equals 17 residues. V lost 5 bases and J 6 bases, leaving 24 bases between the germline ends. Germline V gives CDR1 SGHRS, CDR2 YFSETQ. The CDR3, as DNA: TGCGCCAGCAGACTGACTACCGGGCCACTGGGCCCCAATGAGCAGTTCTTC. Protein sequence: CASRLTTGPLGPNEQFF. The whole variable domain, remainder taken from reference TRBV5-1 and TRBJ2-1, is KAGVTQTPRYLIKTRGQQVTLSCSPISGHRSVSWYQQTPGQGLQFLFEYFSETQRNKGNFPGRFSGRQFSNSRSEMNVSTLELGDSALYLCASRLTTGPLGPNEQFFGPGTRLTVL.

This clonotype was seen many times. The chain carries TRBV7-6 and TRBJ2-7, with D maybe TRBD1 (6 bases). Germline lookup yields CDR1 SGHVS and CDR2 FNYEAQ. This CDR3 spans 16 amino acids. The V end was cut by 3 bases, the J end by 3 bases, with 18 bases between. CDR3: CASSLASGERNYEQYF. CDR3 in DNA: TGTGCCAGCAGCTTGGCATCAGGGGAAAGGAACTACGAGCAGTACTTC.

In its sample, this clonotype was seen many times. The chain uses TRBV11-2 and TRBJ2-6, with D perhaps given as TRBD1 or TRBD2 (5 bases each). The CDR3 runs 14 residues. V was trimmed by 9 bases and J by 2 bases, leaving 11 bases between them. In germline, CDR1 is SGHAT, CDR2 FQNNGV. Written as DNA, the CDR3 is TGTGCCAGGGGTGGGGGAGCTGGGGCCAACGTCCTGACTTTC. Its protein is CARGGGAGANVLTF. The complete variable domain, with remaining parts taken from reference TRBV11-2 and TRBJ2-6, reads EAGVAQSPRYKIIEKRQSVAFWCNPISGHATLYWYQQILGQGPKLLIQFQNNGVVDDSQLPKDRFSAERLKGVDSTLKIQPAKLEDSAVYLCARGGGAGANVLTFGAGSRLTVL.

This clonotype was seen many times. The chain carries TRBV20-1 and TRBJ2-4; 7 nucleotides align to TRBD1. Germline-derived CDR1 and CDR2 are DFQATT and SNEGSKA (reference sequence). This CDR3 region has 15 residues. Losses at the gene ends were 0 bases for V and 8 bases for J; bases not matched to a gene: 10. CDR3 region: CSARDGRDSGDIQYF. The CDR3 DNA sequence: TGCAGTGCTAGAGATGGCCGGGACAGTGGGGACATTCAGTACTTC.

This clonotype was counted at least ten times. The rearrangement links TRBV6-5 to TRBJ1-5; D perhaps matches TRBD1 (5 bases). The CDR3 sequence is 15 residues long. V dropped 4 bases and J dropped 0 bases, with 10 bases sitting between them. CDR1 and CDR2 (germline): MNHEY, SVGAGI. In DNA, the CDR3 is TGTGCCAGCAGTTCGGACATCAATAGCAATCAGCCCCAGCATTTT. As protein: CASSSDINSNQPQHF.

There are many counts of this clonotype. The CDR3 DNA sequence: TGCGCCGGCCAGGGACAGAGGAACACTGAAGCTTTCTTT. This encodes CAGQGQRNTEAFF. The V gene is TRBV10-2, the J gene TRBJ1-1; TRBD1 matches at 7 bases. The CDR3 consists of 13 residues. Germline assignment: CDR1 WSHSY and CDR2 SAAADI. With 11 bases clipped from V and 1 base from J, the junction kept 7 bases outside the gene matches.

Many counts were recorded for this clonotype. V is TRBV12-3 or TRBV12-4 and J is TRBJ1-1, with no clear D. V was pared by 2 bases and J by 4 bases, with 14 bases between. CDR3 length: 15 amino acids. CDR3 protein: CASSLSRAAGTEAFF. In nucleotides, the CDR3 is TGTGCCAGCAGTTTATCCCGGGCAGCGGGCACTGAAGCTTTCTTT.

This clonotype has a handful of counts. The V gene is TRBV4-3, the J gene TRBJ2-2; 7 positions match TRBD1. Germline V gene lookup returns CDR1 LGHNA and CDR2 YSLEER. The J segment lost 5 bases and the V segment lost 4 bases, leaving 13 bases of the junction unmatched. The CDR3 runs 17 residues. The CDR3 DNA reads as TGCGCCAGCAGCCCAGATCCTGGGACAGTGACGACCGGGGAGCTGTTTTTT. As protein: CASSPDPGTVTTGELFF.

This clonotype has at least ten counts. The chain joins TRBV3-1 to TRBJ2-6; a weak D match, TRBD2 (5 bases). Trimming took off 4 bases at V and 6 bases at J, with 19 bases between the two ends. CDR1 is LGHDT, CDR2 YNNKEL, per germline (reference sequence). CDR3 length: 17 residues. The CDR3 region is CASSPAGSLPLANVLTF. The CDR3 DNA reads as TGTGCCAGCAGCCCGGCGGGCAGCCTCCCCTTGGCCAACGTCCTGACTTTC.

There are many counts of this clonotype. The V call is TRBV7-9, the J call TRBJ1-6; the D gene is possibly TRBD1 (5 bases). Per germline, CDR1 SEHNR and CDR2 FQNEAQ (reference sequence). The CDR3 sequence is 19 residues long. Between the trimmed V and J ends, which lost 0 bases and 2 bases, there was a span of 17 bases. The CDR3 is CASSLAPRGLQTYNSPLHF. For the CDR3, the DNA is TGTGCCAGCAGCTTAGCCCCACGGGGCCTTCAGACCTATAATTCACCCCTCCACTTT.

This clonotype was recorded at least ten times. The chain combines TRBV6-2 or TRBV6-3 with TRBJ1-4; TRBD1 is a possible D gene (6 bases). Germline CDR1 MNHEY, CDR2 SVGEGT. The CDR3 has 15 residues. V was trimmed by 5 bases and J by 7 bases, leaving 17 bases between them. The CDR3: CASSREQGTSEKLFF. Written as DNA, the CDR3 is TGTGCCAGCAGTCGTGAACAGGGTACGAGTGAAAAACTGTTTTTT.

This clonotype was detected many times. The chain carries TRBV20-1 and TRBJ1-5; TRBD1 matches at 7 bases. CDR1 is DFQATT and CDR2 is SNEGSKA in the germline V gene (reference sequence). The CDR3 loop spans 14 amino acids. With V trimmed by 5 bases and J by 5 bases, 9 bases remained unmatched. The CDR3: CSAGGVTGYQPQHF. The CDR3 nucleotides read TGCAGTGCTGGAGGGGTGACAGGGTATCAGCCCCAGCATTTT.

Many counts were recorded for this clonotype. This chain links TRBV5-5 with TRBJ1-3; D ambiguous. V was cut by 2 bases and J by 0 bases, with 12 bases left in between. CDR3 length equals 16 residues. Germline loops: CDR1 SGHKS, CDR2 YYEKEE (reference sequence). The CDR3 DNA follows: TGTGCCAGCAGCTTATCCCAGGCAACCTCTGGAAACACCATATATTTT. It encodes CASSLSQATSGNTIYF.

This clonotype has at least ten counts. V usage is TRBV20-1 and J usage is TRBJ1-2; 9 bases fit TRBD1. Germline CDR1 is DFQATT and CDR2 is SNEGSKA (reference sequence). The CDR3 has 12 residues. V shed 1 base, J shed 6 bases, and the junction held 0 bases outside the gene matches. For the CDR3, the DNA is TGCAGTGCTAGAGGGGACAGGGATGGCTACACCTTC. Protein: CSARGDRDGYTF.

The chain links TRBV15 to TRBJ2-2; 7 nucleotides match TRBD2. The V segment lost 1 base and the J segment 6 bases; nucleotides outside the gene matches: 8. The germline V gene encodes CDR1 LNHNV and CDR2 YYDKDF (reference sequence). The CDR3 runs to 16 residues. As DNA, the CDR3 is TGTGCCACCAGCAGAGTACCGGGGGGAGAGTCCGGGGAGCTGTTTTTT. This gives the protein CATSRVPGGESGELFF.

This clonotype showed up just a few times. The gene calls are TRBV2 and TRBJ2-2; a weak D match, TRBD2 (5 bases). Between the trimmed V and J ends, which lost 4 bases and 7 bases, there was a span of 13 bases. The CDR3 totals 14 residues. CDR1 and CDR2 from the germline V gene are SNHLY and FYNNEI. CDR3 nucleotide sequence: TGTGCCAGCAGTGGACTAATTATCGGCGGGGAGCTGTTTTTT. It translates to CASSGLIIGGELFF. Full variable domain (outside the CDR3, taken from reference TRBV2 and TRBJ2-2): EPEVTQTPSHQVTQMGQEVILRCVPISNHLYFYWYRQILGQKVEFLVSFYNNEISEKSEIFDDQFSVERPDGSNFTLKIRSTKLEDSAMYFCASSGLIIGGELFFGEGSRLTVL.

This clonotype showed up many times. The V and J genes are TRBV7-9 and TRBJ2-5; 9 bases line up with TRBD1. The V gene end was trimmed by 6 bases and the J gene end by 5 bases; junction bases not matched to a gene: 7. The CDR3 covers 14 residues. CDR1 is SEHNR, CDR2 FQNEAQ, per germline (reference sequence). The CDR3 DNA reads TGTGCCAGCAGGAACAGGGGGCCGGTCGAGACCCAGTACTTC. Translated, it gives CASRNRGPVETQYF.